A single sample is the source of the 13 T cell receptor beta chains below, sequenced in a study of T cell responses to AZD1222 COVID-19 vaccine. Clones were sequenced by immunoSEQ multiplex PCR, and TCRdb holds only the in-frame ones, with some missing. The sample records approximately 74,000 clones, approximately 82% being singletons. The material was peripheral blood, obtained 28 days after the second AZD1222 dose. The receptors were sampled from an adult who received the AZD1222 COVID-19 vaccine.

The chain couples TRBV3-1 (or the pseudogene TRBV3-2) to TRBJ1-1, with D tentatively TRBD1 (5 bases). Germline V gene sequence: CDR1 LGHDT, CDR2 YNNKEL (reference sequence). The V end was cut by 1 base, the J end by 4 bases, with 13 bases between. This CDR3 comprises 15 residues. The CDR3 DNA is TGTGCCAGCAGCCAAGCGGCAGGGAGGAGCACTGAAGCTTTCTTT. Protein product: CASSQAAGRSTEAFF.

This sequence joins TRBV5-1 and TRBJ2-7; 11 bases map to TRBD2. This CDR3 region has 15 residues. V was clipped by 0 bases and J by 3 bases; unmatched bases: 2. The germline CDR1 and CDR2 sequences are SGHRS and YFSETQ. The CDR3 nucleotides read TGCGCCAGCAGCTTGGGCCTAGCGGGGGGCTACGAGCAGTACTTC. This translates into CASSLGLAGGYEQYF.

The J gene is TRBJ1-1, the V gene TRBV19; no reliable D call. The CDR3 consists of 14 residues. Germline V gene sequence: CDR1 LNHDA, CDR2 SQIVND (reference sequence). Trimming shortened V by 3 bases and J by 2 bases, and 10 bases separated the two germline ends. CDR3 in amino acids: CASSIVSYNTEAFF. In DNA, the CDR3 is TGTGCCAGTAGTATTGTAAGTTACAACACTGAAGCTTTCTTT.

The CDR3 protein is CASSRGQVESPLHF. DNA of the CDR3: TGTGCCAGCAGCCGCGGACAGGTGGAGTCACCCCTCCACTTT. The chain couples TRBV5-6 to TRBJ1-6, with 7 nucleotides matching TRBD1. This CDR3 has 14 residues. Trimming removed 4 bases from V and 10 bases from J; junction bases left unmatched: 8. Germline V gives CDR1 SGHDT, CDR2 YYEEEE.

The chain couples TRBV7-8 to TRBJ2-7; 7 positions agree with TRBD1. V lost 3 bases, J lost 0 bases, and 8 bases stayed unmatched. Germline CDR1 is SGHVS and CDR2 is FQNEAQ. This CDR3 is 16 amino acids long. The CDR3 DNA sequence: TGTGCCAGCAGCTTCGACCGGGACAGCCTCTCCTACGAGCAGTACTTC. Amino acids: CASSFDRDSLSYEQYF. Filled out from reference TRBV7-8 and TRBJ2-7, the complete variable domain reads GAGVSQSPRYKVAKRGQDVALRCDPISGHVSLFWYQQALGQGPEFLTYFQNEAQLDKSGLPSDRFFAERPEGSVSTLKIQRTQQEDSAVYLCASSFDRDSLSYEQYFGPGTRLTVT.

The chain has TRBV23-1 and TRBJ1-5; TRBD1 might be the D (5 bases). TRBV23-1 qualifies as an ORF whose function is uncertain. Trimming took off 1 base at V and 6 bases at J, with 13 bases between the two ends. The CDR3 has 15 residues. The CDR3 nucleotides are TGCGCCAGCAGTCAATATGAGGGGATCGTTCAGCCCCAGCATTTT. This encodes CASSQYEGIVQPQHF.

A single count supports this clone. The J gene is TRBJ2-3, the V gene TRBV19; D possibly corresponds to TRBD1 (6 bases). This CDR3 contains 14 residues. V was clipped by 5 bases and J by 7 bases, with 16 bases between them. Germline V gene sequence: CDR1 LNHDA, CDR2 SQIVND (reference sequence). Written as DNA, the CDR3 is TGTGCCAGTAGTCCTCAGGGGCCCACGAATACGCAGTATTTT. This translates into CASSPQGPTNTQYF.

DNA of the CDR3: TGTGCCAGCAGCTTAGCGTTGGGGATCTGGGACACTGAAGCTTTCTTT. Encoded protein: CASSLALGIWDTEAFF. The chain joins TRBV7-8 to TRBJ1-1; D remains ambiguous. CDR3 length equals 16 residues. Germline V gene sequence: CDR1 SGHVS, CDR2 FQNEAQ. V gave up 0 bases and J gave up 3 bases, with 14 bases separating them.

The rearrangement uses TRBV25-1 and TRBJ1-2; D uncertain. V shed 7 bases and J shed 4 bases, with 13 bases lying between them. From germline, CDR1 is MGHDK and CDR2 SYGVNS. The CDR3 sequence is 13 residues long. For the CDR3, the DNA is TGTGCCAGCATTGGCTGGGAGGGCTATGGCTACACCTTC. Its protein product is CASIGWEGYGYTF.

The chain recombines TRBV20-1 with TRBJ1-6, with D perhaps TRBD1 (6 bases). The CDR3 runs 13 residues. Trimming left V 3 bases short and J 7 bases short, with 10 bases between. The germline V gene has CDR1 DFQATT and CDR2 SNEGSKA (reference sequence). The CDR3 here is CSASTGPNSPLHF. CDR3 DNA: TGCAGTGCTAGTACAGGGCCCAATTCACCCCTCCACTTT.

Points on this clone: The junction differs from germline at one of its ends, possibly a read error. The chain is built from TRBV5-8 and TRBJ1-5, with a possible D match to TRBD1 (5 bases). The CDR3 spans 12 residues. Germline assignment: CDR1 SGHTS and CDR2 YDEGEE. CDR3 DNA sequence: TGTGCCAGCAGCTTGTTTCGGGACGCTGGGGTTTTT. This sequence encodes CASSLFRDAGVF.

This clone was seen more than once but under ten times. V gene TRBV5-8 combines with J gene TRBJ2-1; 12 nucleotides align to TRBD1. The CDR3 spans 15 residues. CDR1 is SGHTS and CDR2 is YDEGEE in the germline V gene. J was trimmed by 10 bases and V by 2 bases; bases with no gene match: 7. This CDR3 reads CASSFTGTGGREQFF. Here the CDR3 DNA reads TGTGCCAGCAGCTTTACCGGGACAGGGGGCCGGGAGCAGTTCTTC.

This clone was observed once. The chain joins TRBV4-1 to TRBJ2-5; the match to TRBD2 covers 7 bases. The CDR3 loop spans 21 amino acids. Germline CDR1 reads MGHRA; CDR2 reads YSYEKL. Losses at the gene ends were 0 bases for V and 5 bases for J; bases not matched to a gene: 24. The CDR3 DNA reads TGCGCCAGCAGCCAAGAAGAGATTGGGGACTATGGCCATAAAGTCTTGGAGACCCAGTACTTC. Translated: CASSQEEIGDYGHKVLETQYF.